These T cell receptor beta chains were read from a single sample in a study of T cells after yellow fever vaccination. One entry per CDR3 protein results from TCRdb running MiXCR on the 5' RACE reads. The sample comprises 350,000 to 550,000 distinct CDR3 sequences, 15% to 20% of which are singletons, and over 15% rests with the top ten. The starting material was PBMCs, obtained before the yellow fever booster vaccination. These receptors were obtained from a man aged 18 to 35 who received the YFV17D yellow fever vaccine. Each CDR3 is given with its conserved first and last residue. Clone size, where shown, is once, few, many, or a class for clones that have expanded.

>TRBV7-9|TRBJ2-6|few
CASTAPQSHVLTF
>TRBV5-5|TRBJ2-5|many
CASSLTTVQETQYF
>TRBV29-1|TRBJ2-5|.
CSVSFVGETQYF
>TRBV10-3|TRBJ1-6|.
CAISDWDSGSPLHF
>TRBV20-1|TRBJ2-5|few
CSAVPRETQYF
>TRBV10-3|TRBJ2-6|.
CAISEGDAWASSGANVLTF
>TRBV7-6|TRBJ1-4|.
CASSLTGGTEKLFF
>TRBV4-1|TRBJ2-7|few
CASSQASSYEQYF
>TRBV4-2|TRBJ2-5|few
CASSQQGFGETQYF
>TRBV20-1|TRBJ1-2|few
CSARGTGGINYGYTF
>TRBV6-5|TRBJ1-1|.
CASSYPGLGEAFF
>TRBV5-4|TRBJ1-6|few
CASNTAQGSPLHF
>TRBV18|TRBJ1-3|few
CASSPSSGGGSGNTIYF
>TRBV18|TRBJ2-1|.
CASSSGVAGYNEQFF
>TRBV28|TRBJ1-5|.
CASSHPGQEYSNQPQHF